This T cell receptor (beta chain) was found in a study of CD8+CD57+ T cells in acquired aplastic anemia. Whole-study context: On average, sorted CD4+ and CD8+ cells gave 3.2 ug of DNA.

This clonotype was observed at least ten times. An expansion of CD8+CD57+ cells by flow cytometry had been shown in patients chosen for sequencing. The V gene lost 8 bases and the J gene lost 3 bases, with 10 bases spanning the gap. This CDR3 region has 11 residues. Germline V gene lookup returns CDR1 SQVTM and CDR2 ANQGSEA. TCR beta VDJ and CDR3 profiling used genomic DNA as template. Each CDR3 protein is one row after TCRdb ran MiXCR on the reads. Altogether some 160,000 distinct CDR3 sequences are present, 45% to 55% being singletons, with the ten largest covering 25% to 35%. The genes are TRBV29-1 and TRBJ1-1; D is undetermined. This TCR was recovered from a human donor with aplastic anemia. The source material was sorted CD4+, CD8+, or CD8+CD57+ T cells (not recorded which) from PBMCs. CDR3 loop: CSCLVDTEAFF. CDR3 coding DNA: TGCAGCTGTTTGGTGGACACTGAAGCTTTCTTT.